The sequence of this TCR beta chain was determined in a study of blood T cell repertoires in COVID-19. Across the study: Italy, Spain and the United States were the sources of the convalescent and acute COVID-19 samples. Sources were T cells, B-cell-depleted T cells, or PBMCs; the material itself was cDNA or gDNA.

This clone appeared a single time. Germline assignment: CDR1 MGHDK and CDR2 SYGVNS. CDR3 size: 15 residues. V lost 10 bases, J lost 0 bases, and 8 bases stayed unmatched. In the authors' workflow: The authors estimated nucleated cell counts from reference gene primer amplification. The repertoire was sequenced with immunoSEQ multiplex PCR; TCRdb's copy has only in-frame clones and lacks some. For V, J and clone size, that table is used; D and trimming come from the DNA. The profile covers around 140,000 clones, with approximately 89% appearing a single time and around 1.5% taken by the ten largest. Sequencing was carried out using peripheral blood. The chain couples TRBV25-1 to TRBJ2-2, with TRBD1 matching 7 bases. This clonotype originated in a human donor in a cohort sampled during active COVID-19. In DNA form, the CDR3 reads TGTGCCACCAAAACCGGGACAGCGAACACCGGGGAGCTGTTTTTT. Protein sequence: CATKTGTANTGELFF. Drawing the rest from reference TRBV25-1 and TRBJ2-2, the complete variable domain is EADIYQTPRYLVIGTGKKITLECSQTMGHDKMYWYQQDPGMELHLIHYSYGVNSTEKGDLSSESTVSRIRTEHFPLTLESARPSHTSQYLCATKTGTANTGELFFGEGSRLTVL.